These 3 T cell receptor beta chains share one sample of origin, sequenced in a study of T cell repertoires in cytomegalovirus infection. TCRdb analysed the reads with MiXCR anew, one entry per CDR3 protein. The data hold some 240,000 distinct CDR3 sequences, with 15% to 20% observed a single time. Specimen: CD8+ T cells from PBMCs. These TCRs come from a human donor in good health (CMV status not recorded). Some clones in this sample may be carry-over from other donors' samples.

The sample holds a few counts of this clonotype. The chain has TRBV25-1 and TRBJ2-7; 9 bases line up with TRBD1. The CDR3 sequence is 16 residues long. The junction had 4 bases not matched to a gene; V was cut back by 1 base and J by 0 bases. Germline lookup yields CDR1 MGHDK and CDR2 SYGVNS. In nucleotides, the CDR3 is TGTGCCAGCAGTGAATTGGGACAGGGTAGCTCCTACGAGCAGTACTTC. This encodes CASSELGQGSSYEQYF.

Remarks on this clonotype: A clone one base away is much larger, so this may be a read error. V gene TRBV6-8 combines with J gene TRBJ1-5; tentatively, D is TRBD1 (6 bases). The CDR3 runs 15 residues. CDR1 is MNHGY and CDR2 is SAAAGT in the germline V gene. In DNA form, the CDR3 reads TGTGCCAGCTCCCGCAACAGGGAAAGCAATCAGCTCCAGCATTTT. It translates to CASSRNRESNQLQHF.

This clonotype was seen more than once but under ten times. The CDR3, as DNA: TGTGCCAGCAGCCCAGGAGGATCGGGCTACGAGCAGTACTTC. Amino acids: CASSPGGSGYEQYF. This chain links TRBV14 with TRBJ2-7; weak D call: TRBD2 (5 bases). CDR1 and CDR2 from the germline V gene are SGHDN and FVKESK. Deletions cut 4 bases from V and 3 bases from J, with 13 bases between. The CDR3 consists of 14 residues.